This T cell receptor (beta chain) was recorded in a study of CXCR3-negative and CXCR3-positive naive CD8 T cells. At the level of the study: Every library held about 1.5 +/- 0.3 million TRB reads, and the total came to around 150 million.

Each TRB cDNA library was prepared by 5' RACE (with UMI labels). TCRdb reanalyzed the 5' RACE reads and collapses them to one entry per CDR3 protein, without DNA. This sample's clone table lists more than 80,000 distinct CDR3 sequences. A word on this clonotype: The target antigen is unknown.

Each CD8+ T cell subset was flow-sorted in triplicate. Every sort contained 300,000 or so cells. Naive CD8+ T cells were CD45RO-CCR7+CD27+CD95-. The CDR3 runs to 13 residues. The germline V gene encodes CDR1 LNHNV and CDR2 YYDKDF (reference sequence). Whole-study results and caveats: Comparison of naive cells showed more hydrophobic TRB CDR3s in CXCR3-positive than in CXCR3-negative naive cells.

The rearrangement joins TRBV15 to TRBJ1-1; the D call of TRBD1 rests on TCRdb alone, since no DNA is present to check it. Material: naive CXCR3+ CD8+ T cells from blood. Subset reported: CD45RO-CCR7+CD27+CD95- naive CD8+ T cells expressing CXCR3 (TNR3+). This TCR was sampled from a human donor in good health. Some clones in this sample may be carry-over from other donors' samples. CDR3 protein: CATSEGVDSEAFF.